The entry below describes one T cell receptor beta chain. TCRdb fed the RT-PCR reads into MiXCR, producing one record per CDR3 protein. This sample yields 750,000 to 850,000 distinct CDR3 sequences, of which approximately 17% are seen a single time; approximately 10% belongs to the top ten. These data belong to a study of response to subunit inactivated influenza vaccine. The CDR3 is 15 amino acids. V lost 6 bases, J lost 3 bases, and 15 bases lay in between. The origin of this receptor is a man between 45 and 60 years old who received an inactivated influenza vaccine. Sequencing was performed on PBMCs from blood, taken 4 to 6 days after vaccination. The chain recombines TRBV12-3 or TRBV12-4 with TRBJ1-5; D gene unclear. CDR3: CASRKGPRTNQPQHF. The CDR3 nucleotides read TGTGCCAGCAGGAAGGGCCCCCGGACCAATCAGCCCCAGCATTTT.